Given below is one TCR beta chain in context. The antigen is unknown. Germline assignment: CDR1 ENHRY and CDR2 SYGVKD. CDR3 size: 15 residues. Between the trimmed V and J ends, which lost 2 bases and 0 bases, there was a span of 5 bases. CDR3 and TCR beta VDJ profiling relied on a genomic DNA template. MiXCR, applied by TCRdb to the reads, yields one record per CDR3 protein. This sample has fewer than 200,000 distinct CDR3 sequences, with about two thirds found just once. The sequenced patients had an expansion of CD8+CD57+ cells seen by flow cytometry. The data stem from a study of CD8+CD57+ T cells in acquired aplastic anemia. About the research overall: DNA per sorted CD4+ or CD8+ sample ranged about 0.19 to 30 ug, averaging roughly 3.5 ug. Regarding the study as a whole: Patients and controls shared twenty-nine CD8+ CDR3 sequences. Patients were compared with controls for CD8+ Simpson's diversity, and no significant difference emerged.

Sequencing input: sorted CD4+, CD8+, or CD8+CD57+ T cells (not recorded which) from PBMCs. This TCR came from a human donor with aplastic anemia. The rearrangement links TRBV10-3 to TRBJ1-6; the D is unclear. The CDR3 is CAISEEGSYNSPLHF. As DNA, the CDR3 is TGTGCCATCAGTGAGGAGGGCTCCTATAATTCACCCCTCCACTTT.